This section outlines one T cell receptor (beta chain) sequence together with its context. This entry belongs to a study of blood T cell repertoires in COVID-19. Study as a whole: Specimens from acute and convalescent COVID-19 originated in the United States, Italy and Spain.

Cohort 3 donors counted as recovered after two negative PCRs, clearance, or resolved symptoms. Using immunoSEQ multiplex PCR, the repertoire was profiled, and TCRdb retains in-frame clones only, with some absent. This sample yields about 290,000 clones, of which approximately 91% are seen a single time; 1.5% to 2% belongs to the top ten. Sequences were obtained from PBMCs or T cells enriched from blood (not recorded which). The receptor comes from a woman aged 40 to 50 who had recovered from COVID-19.

CDR3 nucleotide sequence: TGCGCCAGCAGCTTGGTCGGACAGCCCACAGATACGCAGTATTTT. Amino acid sequence: CASSLVGQPTDTQYF. This chain joins TRBV5-1 and TRBJ2-3, with D possibly being TRBD1 (6 bases). The germline CDR1 and CDR2 sequences are SGHRS and YFSETQ. CDR3 length equals 15 residues. V was trimmed by 0 bases and J by 2 bases, leaving 10 bases between them.